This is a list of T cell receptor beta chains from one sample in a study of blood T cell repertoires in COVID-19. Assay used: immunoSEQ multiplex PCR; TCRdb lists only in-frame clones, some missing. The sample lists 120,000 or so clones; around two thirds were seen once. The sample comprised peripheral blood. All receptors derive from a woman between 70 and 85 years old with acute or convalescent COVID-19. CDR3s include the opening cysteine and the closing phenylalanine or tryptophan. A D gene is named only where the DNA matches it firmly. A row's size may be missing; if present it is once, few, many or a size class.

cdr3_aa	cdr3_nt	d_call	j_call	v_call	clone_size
CASSMSLGGFNSPLHF	TGTGCCAGTAGTATGAGTTTGGGGGGATTCAATTCACCCCTCCACTTT	NA	TRBJ1-6	TRBV19	NA
CASSFYNQPQHF	TGTGCCAGCTCCTTTTATAATCAGCCCCAGCATTTT	NA	TRBJ1-5	TRBV2	NA
CATSTERSSYEQYF	TGTGCCACCAGCACCGAGAGGAGCTCCTACGAGCAGTACTTC	NA	TRBJ2-7	TRBV15	NA
CAWSVGAGHGELFF	TGTGCCTGGAGTGTGGGGGCAGGGCACGGGGAGCTGTTTTTT	NA	TRBJ2-2	TRBV30	NA
CASRARGGMGDTQYF	TGTGCCAGCAGGGCCCGAGGGGGCATGGGAGATACGCAGTATTTT	TRBD1	TRBJ2-3	TRBV7-9	NA
CASSRGLPIMEQFF	TGTGCCAGCAGTAGGGGACTTCCTATCATGGAGCAGTTCTTC	NA	TRBJ2-1	TRBV27	once
CASSAQGLAFF	TGTGCCAGTAGTGCCCAGGGGTTAGCTTTCTTT	NA	TRBJ1-1	TRBV19	once
CASSPPGTNEQFF	TGTGCCAGCTCACCTCCGGGAACCAATGAGCAGTTCTTC	NA	TRBJ2-1	TRBV18	NA
CASSTRYTEAFF	TGTGCCAGCAGTACGAGATACACTGAAGCTTTCTTT	NA	TRBJ1-1	TRBV28	NA
CASSPPSVSYEQYF	TGTGCCAGCTCACCACCGTCGGTCTCCTACGAGCAGTACTTC	NA	TRBJ2-7	TRBV18	NA
CASSQDWGLAAASYPYEQYF	TGCGCCAGCAGCCAAGATTGGGGACTTGCGGCAGCTTCTTACCCCTACGAGCAGTACTTC	NA	TRBJ2-7	TRBV4-3	NA
CASSESGTRNQPQHF	TGCGCCAGCAGTGAGTCCGGGACACGCAATCAGCCCCAGCATTTT	NA	TRBJ1-5	TRBV10-2	once
CASSRGLNTEAFF	TGTGCCAGCAGTCGAGGGTTGAACACTGAAGCTTTCTTT	NA	TRBJ1-1	TRBV12-3/TRBV12-4	NA
CASSPTGRGPNTEAFF	TGTGCCAGCTCACCAACGGGGAGGGGACCGAACACTGAAGCTTTCTTT	NA	TRBJ1-1	TRBV18	few
CASSYGPDSVDEKLFF	TGTGCCAGCAGTTACGGCCCGGACAGCGTCGATGAAAAACTGTTTTTT	NA	TRBJ1-4	TRBV6-2/TRBV6-3	NA
CASSKGLAAADTQYF	TGTGCCAGCAGCAAGGGACTAGCGGCGGCAGATACGCAGTATTTT	NA	TRBJ2-3	TRBV21-1	NA
CASSREGASTDTQYF	TGTGCCAGCAGCCGGGAGGGTGCTAGCACAGATACGCAGTATTTT	TRBD2	TRBJ2-3	TRBV5-4	NA
CASSAGRGNQPQHF	TGTGCCAGCAGCGCCGGCAGGGGGAATCAGCCCCAGCATTTT	TRBD1	TRBJ1-5	TRBV2	few
CASSLTGGRFGSNQPQHF	TGTGCCAGCAGTTTAACAGGAGGGAGGTTTGGAAGCAATCAGCCCCAGCATTTT	NA	TRBJ1-5	TRBV28	NA
CASSASTGSGNTIYF	TGTGCCAGCAGTGCCTCGACAGGGAGCGGAAACACCATATATTTT	TRBD1	TRBJ1-3	TRBV2	NA
CASSLRGGVANYGYTF	TGTGCCAGCAGTTTACGCGGGGGCGTAGCTAACTATGGCTACACCTTC	NA	TRBJ1-2	TRBV27	few
CASSRQLQTQYF	TGTGCCAGCAGCAGACAGTTGCAGACCCAGTACTTC	NA	TRBJ2-5	TRBV6-2/TRBV6-3	NA
CASSESPERPQETQYF	TGTGCCAGCAGTGAATCCCCCGAGCGGCCGCAAGAGACCCAGTACTTC	NA	TRBJ2-5	TRBV25-1	many
CASNSGGANHNEQFF	TGTGCCAGCAATAGCGGGGGAGCTAATCACAATGAGCAGTTCTTC	TRBD2	TRBJ2-1	TRBV6-5	NA
CASSPLQGSHEQYF	TGTGCCAGCTCACCACTACAGGGATCCCACGAGCAGTACTTC	NA	TRBJ2-7	TRBV18	NA
CAWSPLRPGQGAYEQYF	TGTGCCTGGAGCCCTCTCCGACCGGGACAGGGGGCCTACGAGCAGTACTTC	TRBD1	TRBJ2-7	TRBV30	NA
CASFRDTEAFF	TGTGCCAGCTTCCGGGACACTGAAGCTTTCTTT	NA	TRBJ1-1	TRBV25-1	NA
CASSWTGRGDTQYF	TGTGCCAGCAGCTGGACAGGGCGGGGGGATACGCAGTATTTT	NA	TRBJ2-3	TRBV5-6	NA
CASSLETGQGALHF	TGTGCCAGCAGCTTGGAGACAGGGCAGGGGGCCCTCCACTTT	TRBD1	TRBJ1-6	TRBV5-6	NA
CASSLSSGGQPQHF	TGTGCCAGCAGTTTAAGTTCCGGGGGTCAGCCCCAGCATTTT	NA	TRBJ1-5	TRBV28	NA
CASSVRSSLDEQFF	TGTGCCAGCAGCGTAAGGTCTAGTCTCGATGAGCAGTTCTTC	NA	TRBJ2-1	TRBV9	few
CSVGLRTGDSYNEQFF	TGCAGCGTTGGACTCCGGACAGGGGATTCCTACAATGAGCAGTTCTTC	TRBD1	TRBJ2-1	TRBV29-1	NA
CASSLGRGGSYEQYF	TGTGCCAGCAGCTTGGGGCGGGGGGGCTCCTACGAGCAGTACTTC	TRBD2	TRBJ2-7	TRBV7-2	NA
CASIPTGGLGNTEAFF	TGTGCCAGCATCCCAACAGGGGGCCTTGGGAACACTGAAGCTTTCTTT	TRBD1	TRBJ1-1	TRBV2	NA
CASGFRGDNNEQFF	TGTGCCAGCGGTTTTAGGGGCGACAACAATGAGCAGTTCTTC	NA	TRBJ2-1	TRBV2	NA
CASSQMGTVTDTQYF	TGTGCCAGCAGTCAAATGGGGACAGTCACAGATACGCAGTATTTT	TRBD1	TRBJ2-3	TRBV6-5	NA
CATSDGTGTHYGYTF	TGTGCCACCAGTGACGGTACCGGGACACACTATGGCTACACCTTC	NA	TRBJ1-2	TRBV24-1	NA
CASSVGGGQGDYEQYF	TGCGCCAGCAGTGTTGGTGGCGGGCAGGGGGACTACGAGCAGTACTTC	TRBD1	TRBJ2-7	TRBV10-2	NA
CASSPRQGAGNEQFF	TGTGCCAGCAGTCCCCGACAGGGGGCGGGCAATGAGCAGTTCTTC	TRBD1	TRBJ2-1	TRBV6-5	NA
CASSLGPGGETQYF	TGCGCCAGCAGCTTGGGCCCAGGGGGCGAGACCCAGTACTTC	TRBD1	TRBJ2-5	TRBV5-1	NA
CARSLAWRDRALPNEKLFF	TGTGCCAGAAGCTTGGCCTGGAGGGACAGGGCCCTTCCTAATGAAAAACTGTTTTTT	TRBD1	TRBJ1-4	TRBV5-3	once
CAISPKQGNTEAFF	TGTGCCATCAGTCCAAAACAGGGGAACACTGAAGCTTTCTTT	NA	TRBJ1-1	TRBV10-3	once
CASTRGTGETQYF	TGTGCCAGCACCCGTGGGACAGGGGAGACCCAGTACTTC	TRBD1	TRBJ2-5	TRBV2	NA
CASSAITSETGGGYTF	TGTGCCAGCAGCGCGATAACCTCCGAGACAGGGGGCGGCTACACCTTC	TRBD1	TRBJ1-2	TRBV9	NA
CASSRGGGNTEAFF	TGCGCCAGCAGCCGGGGAGGAGGGAACACTGAAGCTTTCTTT	NA	TRBJ1-1	TRBV5-1	NA
CASSPEGAEGETQYF	TGTGCCAGCAGCCCAGAGGGGGCTGAGGGGGAGACCCAGTACTTC	TRBD1	TRBJ2-5	TRBV3-1/TRBV3-2	few